The source of this TCR beta chain is a study of T cell responses to AZD1222 COVID-19 vaccine. TCRdb's table, derived via immunoSEQ multiplex PCR, lists solely in-frame clones and lacks some. The top ten clones hold roughly 2.4% of a sample with about 100,000 clones, 80% to 90% of them seen once. In regard to this clone: Its antigen is as yet unknown.

The CDR3 spans 13 residues. Between the trimmed V and J ends, which lost 4 bases and 10 bases, there was a span of 13 bases. CDR1 SGHTA and CDR2 FQGNSA come from the germline V gene. Study-wide findings and caveats: Targets within unmutated variant regions were reportedly found for nearly half of spike-specific TCRs.

The sequence derives from an adult who received the AZD1222 COVID-19 vaccine. This rearrangement joins TRBV7-2 to TRBJ2-2; D tentatively reads TRBD1 or TRBD2 (5 bases each). Sequences were derived from peripheral blood, sampled 28 days after the second AZD1222 dose. The chain's CDR3 is CASSSGAAAELFF. CDR3 nucleotides: TGTGCCAGCAGCTCCGGGGCTGCGGCGGAGCTGTTTTTT.